One sample yielded the 26 T cell receptor beta chains listed below, sequenced in a study of OX40 agonist ivuxolimab in advanced cancers. The repertoire was sequenced with immunoSEQ multiplex PCR; TCRdb's copy has only in-frame clones and lacks some. The sample holds around 80,000 clones, roughly 92% seen once. The specimen was CD4+ or CD8+ T cells sorted from blood, collected in a trial of the OX40 agonist ivuxolimab. All receptors derive from an adult with an advanced solid tumor such as melanoma, head and neck, liver or kidney cancer.

The chain recombines TRBV11-2 with TRBJ1-1; a weak D match, TRBD1 (5 bases). The V and J ends lost 5 bases and 1 base respectively, with 14 bases between them. Per germline, CDR1 SGHAT and CDR2 FQNNGV. The CDR3 has 15 residues. The CDR3 DNA follows: TGTGCCAGCAGCATCAACCTAGACAGGAACACTGAAGCTTTCTTT. This sequence encodes CASSINLDRNTEAFF.

This clone was counted only a few times. The J gene is TRBJ1-1, the V gene TRBV9; tentatively, D is TRBD1 (6 bases). V was clipped by 4 bases and J by 4 bases, with 14 bases between them. Looked up from germline, CDR1 is SGDLS and CDR2 is YYNGEE. The CDR3 totals 14 residues. The CDR3 nucleotides are TGTGCCAGCAGCATCGGACAGCAAAGCACTGAAGCTTTCTTT. The encoded protein is CASSIGQQSTEAFF. Combining the CDR3 with reference TRBV9 and TRBJ1-1 gives the whole variable domain DSGVTQTPKHLITATGQRVTLRCSPRSGDLSVYWYQQSLDQGLQFLIQYYNGEERAKGNILERFSAQQFPDLHSELNLSSLELGDSALYFCASSIGQQSTEAFFGQGTRLTVV.

For the CDR3, the DNA is TGTGCCAGCAGCTTGGGATCCGGAGGGCCCCTCTGGGAGCAGTACTTC. Translated, it gives CASSLGSGGPLWEQYF. This chain connects TRBV5-4 to TRBJ2-7, with D possibly being TRBD2 (6 bases). Trimming pared 0 bases from V and 7 bases from J, leaving 20 bases between. Per germline, CDR1 SGHNT and CDR2 YYREEE (reference sequence). There are 16 residues in the CDR3.

The chain couples TRBV9 to TRBJ1-6; D unclear. Looked up from germline, CDR1 is SGDLS and CDR2 is YYNGEE. The length of the CDR3 is 15 residues. V lost 0 bases and J lost 3, with 7 bases in between. This CDR3 is CASSVEPDYNSPLHF. Here the CDR3 DNA reads TGTGCCAGCAGCGTAGAACCGGACTATAATTCACCCCTCCACTTT.

The V gene is TRBV6-5, the J gene TRBJ2-4, with a possible D match to TRBD2 (6 bases). The V end lost 5 bases, the J end lost 1 base, and 9 bases lay between the germline ends. The germline V gene encodes CDR1 MNHEY and CDR2 SVGAGI. The CDR3 length is 14 residues. The CDR3 nucleotides are TGTGCCAGCAGTCCAGGGAGGGCCAAAAACATTCAGTACTTC. Residues: CASSPGRAKNIQYF.

This chain links TRBV5-4 with TRBJ2-5; 12 bases line up with TRBD2. Germline V CDR1 and CDR2: SGHNT, YYREEE (reference sequence). The V and J ends lost 4 bases and 1 base, in that order; junction bases with no gene match: 8. CDR3 size: 17 residues. The CDR3 DNA is TGTGCCAGCAGCCCTGGACTAGCGGGGACATCCCAAGAGACCCAGTACTTC. Residues: CASSPGLAGTSQETQYF.

The chain couples TRBV2 to TRBJ2-4; tentative D call: TRBD2 (5 bases). From germline, CDR1 is SNHLY and CDR2 FYNNEI. The CDR3 spans 15 residues. Between the trimmed V and J ends, which lost 2 bases and 1 base, there was a span of 9 bases. CDR3 amino acids: CASSEREWAKNIQYF. Written as DNA, the CDR3 is TGTGCCAGCAGTGAAAGGGAGTGGGCCAAAAACATTCAGTACTTC. Full variable domain (remainder filled in from reference TRBV2 and TRBJ2-4): EPEVTQTPSHQVTQMGQEVILRCVPISNHLYFYWYRQILGQKVEFLVSFYNNEISEKSEIFDDQFSVERPDGSNFTLKIRSTKLEDSAMYFCASSEREWAKNIQYFGAGTRLSVL.

The genes are TRBV5-1 and TRBJ2-5; 9 bases agree with TRBD1. V shed 3 bases, J shed 2 bases, and the junction held 8 bases outside the gene matches. This CDR3 is 16 amino acids long. Germline V CDR1 and CDR2: SGHRS, YFSETQ. CDR3 region: CASSSYRGRGQETQYF. The CDR3 DNA follows: TGCGCCAGCAGCTCCTACAGGGGGCGGGGGCAAGAGACCCAGTACTTC.

The genes are TRBV5-4 and TRBJ2-3; 8 positions match TRBD2. CDR1 and CDR2 (germline): SGHNT, YYREEE (reference sequence). The CDR3 is made up of 15 amino acids. Germline trimming cut 4 bases from V and 0 bases from J; bases unmatched to any gene: 4. The DNA of the CDR3 is TGTGCCAGCAGCCGGGCGGGGGGAAGCACAGATACGCAGTATTTT. Its translation: CASSRAGGSTDTQYF.

The V and J genes are TRBV13 and TRBJ1-3, with 7 bases fitting TRBD1. Trimming removed 4 bases from V and 0 bases from J; junction bases left unmatched: 3. CDR3 size: 15 residues. CDR1 PRHDT and CDR2 FYEKMQ come from the germline V gene (reference sequence). CDR3 loop: CASSSNRGSGNTIYF. CDR3 DNA: TGTGCCAGCAGCTCGAACAGGGGCTCTGGAAACACCATATATTTT.

The chain joins TRBV27 to TRBJ1-1; 7 bases agree with TRBD1. Germline V gene data show CDR1 as MNHEY and CDR2 as SMNVEV (reference sequence). Germline trimming cut 5 bases from V and 10 bases from J; bases unmatched to any gene: 13. The CDR3 is 14 amino acids. CDR3 amino acids: CASSPRDRVFSAFF. In DNA, the CDR3 is TGTGCCAGCAGTCCCCGCGACAGGGTTTTTTCAGCTTTCTTT.

The gene calls are TRBV11-3 and TRBJ2-4; D not certain. V lost 0 bases and J lost 0, with 6 bases in between. Germline V gene data show CDR1 as SGHNT and CDR2 as YENEEA. The CDR3 loop spans 15 amino acids. The CDR3 nucleotides are TGTGCCAGCAGCTTAGACTTTCTAGCCAAAAACATTCAGTACTTC. Protein sequence: CASSLDFLAKNIQYF.

The V and J genes are TRBV27 and TRBJ2-4; 11 bases agree with TRBD1. Trimming at V came to 4 bases and at J to 3 bases, leaving 2 bases not matched to a gene. The CDR3 is 15 residues long. Looked up from germline, CDR1 is MNHEY and CDR2 is SMNVEV (reference sequence). DNA for the CDR3: TGTGCCAGCAGTTCCGGGACAGGGGGCAAAAACATTCAGTACTTC. Residues: CASSSGTGGKNIQYF.

The J gene is TRBJ2-4, the V gene TRBV30; D is unclear. In germline, CDR1 is GTSNPN, CDR2 SVGIG (reference sequence). V lost 0 bases and J 0 bases, leaving 6 bases between the germline ends. This CDR3 has 14 amino acids. The CDR3 DNA reads as TGTGCCTGGAGTGTACGAGGAGCCAAAAACATTCAGTACTTC. The encoded protein is CAWSVRGAKNIQYF.

The table lists this clone with a count of one. This chain uses TRBV29-1 with TRBJ1-4; 11 bases fit TRBD1. The germline gives CDR1 SQVTM, CDR2 ANQGSEA. The CDR3 runs to 14 residues. V dropped 4 bases and J dropped 8; count of bases not matched to a gene: 6. In DNA form, the CDR3 reads TGCAGCGTTGTGGAGAGGGACAGGGGGGAAAAACTGTTTTTT. Its protein is CSVVERDRGEKLFF. Variable domain in full (rest from reference TRBV29-1 and TRBJ1-4): SAVISQKPSRDICQRGTSLTIQCQVDSQVTMMFWYRQQPGQSLTLIATANQGSEATYESGFVIDKFPISRPNLTFSTLTVSNMSPEDSSIYLCSVVERDRGEKLFFGSGTQLSVL.

This chain joins TRBV12-5 and TRBJ2-7; D remains unclear. V lost 4 bases to trimming and J lost 5 bases, with 6 bases between them. The germline V gene encodes CDR1 LGHNT and CDR2 FRNRAP. The length of the CDR3 is 11 residues. The CDR3 here is CASGYADEQYF. CDR3 coding DNA: TGTGCTAGTGGTTATGCCGACGAGCAGTACTTC.

In DNA form, the CDR3 reads TGTGCCAGTAGGTCGGCAGGGACAGGGTTAGTAGAGCAGTACTTC. It yields the protein CASRSAGTGLVEQYF. This chain connects TRBV19 to TRBJ2-7; 9 bases fit TRBD1. The CDR3 is made up of 15 amino acids. In germline, CDR1 is LNHDA, CDR2 SQIVND (reference sequence). V trimming: 6 bases; J trimming: 7 bases; junction bases outside the gene matches: 13.

This chain connects TRBV18 to TRBJ2-3; TRBD2 agrees at 7 bases. This CDR3 comprises 16 residues. The junction had 12 bases not matched to a gene; V was cut back by 2 bases and J by 7 bases. Germline CDR1 KGHSH, CDR2 LQKENI. CDR3 in DNA: TGTGCCAGCTCACCAGATCCACTAGCGAGGGGAAATACGCAGTATTTT. Translated, it gives CASSPDPLARGNTQYF.

The CDR3 spells CASSLDRRNTEAFF. The CDR3 DNA sequence: TGTGCCAGCAGTCTGGACAGGAGAAACACTGAAGCTTTCTTT. This chain joins TRBV6-5 and TRBJ1-1; 7 nucleotides align to TRBD1. The CDR3 loop spans 14 amino acids. Germline V gene sequence: CDR1 MNHEY, CDR2 SVGAGI. With V trimmed by 5 bases and J by 2 bases, 5 bases remained unmatched.

This chain joins TRBV19 and TRBJ2-5; 8 bases align to TRBD2. There are 16 residues in the CDR3. In germline, CDR1 is LNHDA, CDR2 SQIVND (reference sequence). Trimming at V came to 1 base and at J to 5 bases, leaving 9 bases not matched to a gene. Here the CDR3 DNA reads TGTGCCAGTAGTATAGGGGTCGGGGGGGCGAAGGAGACCCAGTACTTC. Its translation is CASSIGVGGAKETQYF.

This chain uses TRBV6-5 with TRBJ2-7; 11 bases are shared with TRBD2. CDR3 length equals 15 residues. V lost 6 bases to trimming and J lost 3 bases; unmatched junction nucleotides: 7. Germline loops: CDR1 MNHEY, CDR2 SVGAGI. The CDR3 DNA reads as TGTGCCAGCAGGATTACTAGCGGGGGATACTACGAGCAGTACTTC. Its translation: CASRITSGGYYEQYF.

V gene TRBV10-3 combines with J gene TRBJ2-1; weak D call: TRBD2 (6 bases). Germline CDR1 reads ENHRY; CDR2 reads SYGVKD. The germline V and J ends were trimmed by 3 bases and 0 bases, with 12 bases remaining between them. The CDR3 extends over 16 amino acids. The CDR3 sequence is CAISDSSASSYNEQFF. The DNA of the CDR3 is TGTGCCATCAGTGACTCTAGCGCGAGCTCCTACAATGAGCAGTTCTTC.

The rearrangement links TRBV15 to TRBJ2-7; D perhaps matches TRBD1 (6 bases). The germline CDR1 and CDR2 sequences are LNHNV and YYDKDF (reference sequence). Trimming took off 3 bases at V and 4 bases at J, with 16 bases between the two ends. CDR3 length: 15 residues. The CDR3 region has the DNA TGTGCCACCAGCAGTCTAACAGGGTACACTTACGAGCAGTACTTC. Translation gives CATSSLTGYTYEQYF.

The V call is TRBV6-5, the J call TRBJ1-1; no clear D gene. The CDR3 has 15 residues. The germline V gene has CDR1 MNHEY and CDR2 SVGAGI. Trimming shortened V by 2 bases and J by 6 bases, and 16 bases separated the two germline ends. The CDR3 nucleotides are TGTGCCAGCAGTTACCCTCCGCAGGAGGGCGCTGAAGCTTTCTTT. It is translated as CASSYPPQEGAEAFF.

V is TRBV6-1 and J is TRBJ2-3; 7 bases align to TRBD2. V gave up 4 bases and J gave up 6 bases; unmatched junction bases: 16. CDR1 is MNHNS, CDR2 SASEGT, per germline. The CDR3 extends over 17 amino acids. CDR3 coding DNA: TGTGCCAGCAGTGTTTCCCGGGGCGGGAGAGGACGTGATACGCAGTATTTT. This encodes CASSVSRGGRGRDTQYF.

J is TRBJ2-2 and V is TRBV6-6; D assignment may be TRBD1 or TRBD2 (5 bases each). CDR1 MNHNY and CDR2 SVGAGI come from the germline V gene (reference sequence). This CDR3 contains 13 residues. The V end lost 11 bases, the J end lost 7 bases, and 17 bases lay between the germline ends. The CDR3 DNA sequence: TGTGCCTGTCGGGGCGATTTACACGGGGAGCTGTTTTTT. It yields the protein CACRGDLHGELFF.